The clone carrying this T cell receptor beta chain occurred a few times. The antigen remains unidentified. These data come from a study of T cell responses to AZD1222 COVID-19 vaccine. Findings and limits, study-wide: The donors showed a predominance of white British ancestry and of females, with possible underestimation of clonal diversity.

Generated by immunoSEQ multiplex PCR, the TCRdb table keeps only in-frame clones and is missing some. The sample holds about 120,000 clones, just over 90% seen once. Germline-derived CDR1 and CDR2 are SGHVS and FQNEAQ. The CDR3 sequence is 11 residues long. V shed 1 base and J shed 11 bases, with 5 bases lying between them. This TCR came from an adult who received the AZD1222 COVID-19 vaccine. The J gene is TRBJ2-2, the V gene TRBV7-8; no definite D call. This material consisted of peripheral blood, taken 28 days after the second AZD1222 dose. As DNA, the CDR3 is TGTGCCAGCAGCTTAGTGAACGAGCTGTTTTTT. Protein sequence: CASSLVNELFF.